This T cell receptor beta chain was identified in a study of OX40 agonist ivuxolimab in advanced cancers. For the wider study: Ivuxolimab was a fully human IgG2 agonistic monoclonal antibody targeting the costimulatory receptor OX40 (CD134). The monotherapy dose-escalation portion (N of about 49 patients) of the phase I ivuxolimab trial is reported in the paper. Prior anti-PD-1, anti-PD-L1 or anti-CTLA-4 therapy was permitted, and approximately 40% of dose-escalation patients had received checkpoint inhibitors. Peripheral TCRbeta sequencing aimed to test whether ivuxolimab altered TCR sequence diversity and caused clonal T-cell expansion. The dose-escalation cohort was about 87% male with a mean age of approximately 60 years, ranging from about 20 to 85. Three dose-escalation patients achieved partial responses, one with hepatocellular carcinoma and two with cutaneous melanoma. Intravenous ivuxolimab was administered to patients every 2 weeks at six dose levels: 0.01, 0.1, 0.3, 1.5, 3 and 10 mg/kg. Of the approximately 50 dose-escalation patients, hepatocellular carcinoma was present in about 20, melanoma in roughly 15, renal cell carcinoma in 9 and head and neck cancer in 9. Findings and caveats that apply to the study as a whole: Antigen specificity was not determined for the clonally expanded peripheral T cells. After ivuxolimab, expanded clones were on average more numerous among CD8+ T cells than among CD4+ T cells. Low levels of normalized T-cell clonal expansion were also seen in some patients who did not respond. Partial responders in the 0.1-3.0 mg/kg groups had among the lowest normalized peripheral clonal expansion, especially among CD8+ T cells. At doses of 0.1 to 3.0 mg/kg, clonal expansion of both CD4+ and CD8+ blood T cells was observed from baseline to week 6.

Note on this clone: Its antigen specificity is not known. One base away there is no much larger clone; base qualities are not given.

Reading from cysteine to phenylalanine, the CDR3 counts 15 amino acids. Solely the CDR3 DNA is kept, with 45 bases framed from the first base. In the germline V gene, CDR1 corresponds to SGHRS and CDR2 to YFSETQ. V is clipped by 1 base and J by 0 bases, and the sequence between their germline boundaries is 11 bases long. Genomic DNA was isolated from the sorted cells so that the TCRbeta CDR3 region could be sequenced. TCRbeta CDR3 regions were sequenced using the immunoSEQ Assay. The clones in this table, taken by TCRdb from immuneACCESS, are in-frame only. Not every clone is retained; where verified, under half of the shortfall comes from an unresolved V gene, and the cause of the rest is unknown. The sample table lists more than 35,000 clones, 75% to 90% of them with a count of one. The ten largest make up roughly 12% of the sample. The trial excluded patients who had a history of autoimmune disease or were on systemic immunosuppression. Peripheral blood for TCR sequencing was collected from all dose cohorts at baseline, on cycle 4 day 1, and on cycle 7 day 1. Samples were obtained from an open-label, multicenter, first-in-human phase I dose-escalation trial of ivuxolimab. Adults with locally advanced or metastatic melanoma, renal cell, hepatocellular, or head and neck squamous cell carcinoma were enrolled in the trial. Before TCR sequencing, CD4+ T cells and CD8+ T cells from peripheral blood were sorted into separate populations.

The chain was built from TRBV5-1 and TRBJ2-7, and possibly TRBD1, on 5 matching bases. The input for sequencing was CD4+ or CD8+ T cells sorted from blood, taken in a trial of the OX40 agonist ivuxolimab. The receptor comes from an adult with an advanced solid tumor such as melanoma, head and neck, liver or kidney cancer. The nucleotides read TGCGCCAGCAGCTTGCCGACAGAAAACTCCTACGAGCAGTACTTC. It codes for CASSLPTENSYEQYF. Where the CDR3 stops, the reference TRBV5-1 and TRBJ2-7 genes take over; the full variable domain is KAGVTQTPRYLIKTRGQQVTLSCSPISGHRSVSWYQQTPGQGLQFLFEYFSETQRNKGNFPGRFSGRQFSNSRSEMNVSTLELGDSALYLCASSLPTENSYEQYFGPGTRLTVT.